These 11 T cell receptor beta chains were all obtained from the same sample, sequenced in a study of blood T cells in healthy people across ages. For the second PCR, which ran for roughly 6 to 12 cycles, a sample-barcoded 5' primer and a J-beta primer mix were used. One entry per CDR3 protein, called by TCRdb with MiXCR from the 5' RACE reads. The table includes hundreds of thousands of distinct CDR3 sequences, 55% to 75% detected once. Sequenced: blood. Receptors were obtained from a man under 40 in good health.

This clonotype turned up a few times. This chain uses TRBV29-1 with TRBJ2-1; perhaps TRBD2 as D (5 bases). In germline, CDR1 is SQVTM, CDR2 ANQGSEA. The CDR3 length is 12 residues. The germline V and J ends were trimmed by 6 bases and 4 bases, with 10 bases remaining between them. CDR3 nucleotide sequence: TGCAGCGTAGCCCCGGGATACAATGAGCAGTTCTTC. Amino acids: CSVAPGYNEQFF.

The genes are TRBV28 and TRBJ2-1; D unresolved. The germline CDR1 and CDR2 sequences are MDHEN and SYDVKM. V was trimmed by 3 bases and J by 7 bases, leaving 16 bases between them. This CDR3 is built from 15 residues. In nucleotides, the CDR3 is TGTGCCAGCAGTTTGGCGCAGATTGTAGGGAATGAGCAGTTCTTC. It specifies CASSLAQIVGNEQFF.

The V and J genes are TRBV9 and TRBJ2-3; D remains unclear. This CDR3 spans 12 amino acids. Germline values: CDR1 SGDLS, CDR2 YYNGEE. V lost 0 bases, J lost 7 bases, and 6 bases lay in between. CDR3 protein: CASSVVANTQYF. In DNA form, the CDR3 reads TGTGCCAGCAGCGTAGTTGCGAATACGCAGTATTTT. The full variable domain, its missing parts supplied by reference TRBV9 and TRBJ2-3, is DSGVTQTPKHLITATGQRVTLRCSPRSGDLSVYWYQQSLDQGLQFLIQYYNGEERAKGNILERFSAQQFPDLHSELNLSSLELGDSALYFCASSVVANTQYFGPGTRLTVL.

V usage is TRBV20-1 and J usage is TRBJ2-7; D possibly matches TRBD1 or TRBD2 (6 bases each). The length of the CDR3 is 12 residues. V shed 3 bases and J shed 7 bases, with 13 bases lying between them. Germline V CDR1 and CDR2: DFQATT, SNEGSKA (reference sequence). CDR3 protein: CSARSQGREQYF. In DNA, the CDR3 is TGCAGTGCTAGGTCCCAGGGGAGGGAGCAGTACTTC.

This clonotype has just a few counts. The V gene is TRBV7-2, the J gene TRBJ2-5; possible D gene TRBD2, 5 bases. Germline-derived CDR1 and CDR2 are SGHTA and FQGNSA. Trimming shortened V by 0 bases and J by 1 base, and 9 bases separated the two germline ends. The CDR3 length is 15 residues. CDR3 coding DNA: TGTGCCAGCAGCTTAGCATCGGGAAGCCAAGAGACCCAGTACTTC. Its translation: CASSLASGSQETQYF.

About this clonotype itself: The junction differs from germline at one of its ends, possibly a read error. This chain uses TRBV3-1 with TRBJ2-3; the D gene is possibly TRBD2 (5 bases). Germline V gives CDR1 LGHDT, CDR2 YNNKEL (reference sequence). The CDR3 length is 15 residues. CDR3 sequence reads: CAGSQLVPSTDTQYF. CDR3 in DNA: TGTGCCGGCAGCCAACTAGTACCTAGCACAGATACGCAGTATTTT.

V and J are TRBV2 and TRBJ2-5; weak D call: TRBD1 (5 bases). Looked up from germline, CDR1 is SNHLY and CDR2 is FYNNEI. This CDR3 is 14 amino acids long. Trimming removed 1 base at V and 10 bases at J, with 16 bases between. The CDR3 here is CASSEEQSRTIQYF. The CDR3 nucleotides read TGTGCCAGCAGTGAAGAACAAAGTAGGACAATCCAGTACTTC.

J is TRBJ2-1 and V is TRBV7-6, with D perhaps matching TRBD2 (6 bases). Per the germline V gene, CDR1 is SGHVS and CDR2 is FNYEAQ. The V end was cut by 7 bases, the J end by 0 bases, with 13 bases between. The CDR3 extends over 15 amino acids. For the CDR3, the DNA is TGTGCCAGCACCGGGGGACCCATCTCCTACAATGAGCAGTTCTTC. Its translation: CASTGGPISYNEQFF.

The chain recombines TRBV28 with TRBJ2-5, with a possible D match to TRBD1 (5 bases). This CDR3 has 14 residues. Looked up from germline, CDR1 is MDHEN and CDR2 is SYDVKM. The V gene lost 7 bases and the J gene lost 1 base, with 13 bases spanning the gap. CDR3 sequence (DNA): TGTGCCAGCAAAGGGGCCAGCTTCCAAGAGACCCAGTACTTC. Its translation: CASKGASFQETQYF. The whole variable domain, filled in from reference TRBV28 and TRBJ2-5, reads DVKVTQSSRYLVKRTGEKVFLECVQDMDHENMFWYRQDPGLGLRLIYFSYDVKMKEKGDIPEGYSVSREKKERFSLILESASTNQTSMYLCASKGASFQETQYFGPGTRLLVL.

The DNA of the CDR3 is TGTGCCAGCAGCTTAGGAACCGAGCCTAGCGGGGTCTACAATGAGCAGTACTTC. Amino acids: CASSLGTEPSGVYNEQYF. The chain employs TRBV11-2 and TRBJ2-1; 9 bases are a match to TRBD2. Judging by the DNA end, TRBJ2-7 fits better; the J call may be wrong. Germline assignment: CDR1 SGHAT and CDR2 FQNNGV. This CDR3 region has 18 residues.

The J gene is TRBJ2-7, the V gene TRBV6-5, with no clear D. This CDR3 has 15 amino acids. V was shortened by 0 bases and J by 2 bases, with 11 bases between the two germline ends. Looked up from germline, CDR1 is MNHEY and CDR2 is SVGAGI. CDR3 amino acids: CASSYSIESPYEQYF. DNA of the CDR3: TGTGCCAGCAGTTACTCGATCGAGAGCCCCTACGAGCAGTACTTC.